The 22 T cell receptor beta chains given below trace back to one sample, sequenced in a study of blood T cell repertoires in COVID-19. Generated by immunoSEQ multiplex PCR, the TCRdb table keeps only in-frame clones and is missing some. This sample has more than 50,000 clones, with approximately 85% found just once. Sequencing used peripheral blood. The receptors were sampled from a human donor in a cohort sampled during active COVID-19.

The chain carries TRBV4-1 and TRBJ1-6, with 8 positions matching TRBD1. Germline V gives CDR1 MGHRA, CDR2 YSYEKL. The length of the CDR3 is 16 residues. Losses at the gene ends were 4 bases for V and 1 base for J; bases not matched to a gene: 3. The CDR3 sequence is CASSRGQGSYNSPLHF. In DNA, the CDR3 is TGCGCCAGCAGCCGAGGACAGGGTTCCTATAATTCACCCCTCCACTTT.

This clone was recorded once. This chain joins TRBV5-4 and TRBJ2-5, with D maybe TRBD2 (5 bases). Trimming cost V 1 base and J 5 bases, with 9 bases left between them. Germline CDR1 and CDR2: SGHNT and YYREEE (reference sequence). The length of the CDR3 is 13 residues. CDR3 residues: CASSLPSRETQYF. As DNA, the CDR3 is TGTGCCAGCAGCTTGCCTAGCCGGGAGACCCAGTACTTC.

Written as DNA, the CDR3 is TGCGCCAGCAGCCCGGTAGCAGGGCTCTATAATTCACCCCTCCACTTT. Its protein is CASSPVAGLYNSPLHF. This chain uses TRBV5-1 with TRBJ1-6, with D tentatively TRBD1 (5 bases). Per germline, CDR1 SGHRS and CDR2 YFSETQ. V lost 4 bases and J 3 bases, leaving 14 bases between the germline ends. The CDR3 loop spans 16 amino acids.

The chain uses TRBV3-1 (or the pseudogene TRBV3-2) and TRBJ2-7, with 7 bases that match TRBD2. Germline lookup yields CDR1 LGHDT and CDR2 YNNKEL (reference sequence). The CDR3 sequence is 12 residues long. With 4 bases clipped from V and 4 bases from J, the junction kept 1 base outside the gene matches. The CDR3 bases are TGTGCCAGCAGCCCGGGGGGATACGAGCAGTACTTC. Its translation is CASSPGGYEQYF.

This clone has a handful of counts. The rearrangement joins TRBV5-1 to TRBJ1-2; possible D gene TRBD1, 5 bases. V gave up 0 bases and J gave up 4 bases, with 7 bases separating them. This CDR3 is built from 13 residues. Germline V lookup: CDR1 SGHRS, CDR2 YFSETQ. CDR3 sequence: CASSLEGAYGYTF. DNA of the CDR3: TGCGCCAGCAGCTTGGAAGGGGCCTATGGCTACACCTTC.

The CDR3 spells CASSLYRGGTSGLPSYNEQFF. The DNA of the CDR3 is TGTGCCAGCAGTTTGTACAGAGGGGGGACTAGCGGACTTCCCTCCTACAATGAGCAGTTCTTC. The gene calls are TRBV28 and TRBJ2-1; TRBD2 matches at 11 bases. The trim removed 3 bases at V and 0 bases at J, leaving 16 bases unmatched. The CDR3 spans 21 residues. Germline V gives CDR1 MDHEN, CDR2 SYDVKM.

The gene calls are TRBV4-1 and TRBJ2-2; D perhaps matches TRBD2 (5 bases). The CDR3 totals 11 residues. Germline V gives CDR1 MGHRA, CDR2 YSYEKL. Trimming cost V 1 base and J 11 bases, with 5 bases left between them. CDR3 amino acids: CASSQGLELFF. CDR3 sequence (DNA): TGCGCCAGCAGCCAAGGACTAGAGCTGTTTTTT.

By frequency in the sample, this clone is medium-sized. This sample includes further DNA sequences coding for the same CDR3. The chain joins TRBV10-3 to TRBJ1-5, with D possibly matching TRBD1 (6 bases). This CDR3 has 15 amino acids. Germline V gene lookup returns CDR1 ENHRY and CDR2 SYGVKD. V shed 6 bases and J shed 1 base, with 13 bases lying between them. The CDR3 DNA sequence: TGTGCCATCAGCCCACAGGGCGTCAGCAATCAGCCCCAGCATTTT. This gives the protein CAISPQGVSNQPQHF.

V usage is TRBV5-1 and J usage is TRBJ2-3; D perhaps matches TRBD1 (5 bases). V was clipped by 2 bases and J by 0 bases, with 13 bases between them. This CDR3 has 16 residues. Germline CDR1 is SGHRS and CDR2 is YFSETQ. CDR3 protein: CASSFTQGASTDTQYF. The CDR3 nucleotides are TGCGCCAGCAGCTTCACGCAGGGTGCTAGCACAGATACGCAGTATTTT. Supplemented by reference TRBV5-1 and TRBJ2-3, the full variable domain reads KAGVTQTPRYLIKTRGQQVTLSCSPISGHRSVSWYQQTPGQGLQFLFEYFSETQRNKGNFPGRFSGRQFSNSRSEMNVSTLELGDSALYLCASSFTQGASTDTQYFGPGTRLTVL.

The chain uses TRBV5-1 and TRBJ1-5; D may be TRBD1 (6 bases). The germline V and J ends were trimmed by 0 bases and 8 bases, with 18 bases remaining between them. The V gene's germline CDR1 is SGHRS and CDR2 YFSETQ. CDR3 length: 16 residues. CDR3 region: CASSLAVGAISKPQHF. Written as DNA, the CDR3 is TGCGCCAGCAGCTTGGCCGTGGGGGCAATAAGTAAGCCCCAGCATTTT. The entire variable domain, with the rest obtained from reference TRBV5-1 and TRBJ1-5, is as follows: KAGVTQTPRYLIKTRGQQVTLSCSPISGHRSVSWYQQTPGQGLQFLFEYFSETQRNKGNFPGRFSGRQFSNSRSEMNVSTLELGDSALYLCASSLAVGAISKPQHFGDGTRLSIL.

This chain's CDR3 is CASSPSGGPYEQYF. CDR3 in DNA: TGCGCCAGCAGCCCTAGCGGGGGCCCCTACGAGCAGTACTTC. The chain is built from TRBV5-1 and TRBJ2-7; 10 nucleotides line up with TRBD2. The V and J ends lost 4 bases and 2 bases, in that order; junction bases with no gene match: 3. Germline-derived CDR1 and CDR2 are SGHRS and YFSETQ. There are 14 residues in the CDR3.

The chain joins TRBV11-2 to TRBJ1-1; the D is unclear. The CDR3 is 15 amino acids. In germline, CDR1 is SGHAT, CDR2 FQNNGV. The V end lost 1 base, the J end lost 2 bases, and 11 bases lay between the germline ends. This CDR3 is CASSLGVGRNTEAFF. DNA of the CDR3: TGTGCCAGCAGCTTAGGGGTCGGGAGAAACACTGAAGCTTTCTTT.

This clone was picked up a small number of times. The CDR3 sequence is CASSVGGVNTEAFF. The CDR3 DNA reads TGTGCCAGCAGCGTTGGAGGCGTGAACACTGAAGCTTTCTTT. The V gene is TRBV7-2, the J gene TRBJ1-1; D not certain. Germline V gene lookup returns CDR1 SGHTA and CDR2 FQGNSA. CDR3 length: 14 amino acids. The germline V and J ends were trimmed by 5 bases and 0 bases, with 10 bases remaining between them.

This sequence joins TRBV5-1 and TRBJ1-1; 9 positions match TRBD1. Germline-derived CDR1 and CDR2 are SGHRS and YFSETQ. This CDR3 is 13 amino acids long. The V and J ends lost 4 bases and 7 bases, in that order; junction bases with no gene match: 5. The CDR3 DNA sequence: TGCGCCAGCAGCGGGACAGGGAAAGGTGAAGCTTTCTTT. Amino acid sequence: CASSGTGKGEAFF.

This clone was seen just once. The J gene is TRBJ2-2, the V gene TRBV6-5; no definite D call. V dropped 4 bases and J dropped 7 bases, with 7 bases sitting between them. The CDR3 is made up of 12 amino acids. Germline V CDR1 and CDR2: MNHEY, SVGAGI. The chain's CDR3 is CASSSRIGELFF. CDR3 bases: TGTGCCAGCAGTTCGCGAATCGGGGAGCTGTTTTTT.

The genes are TRBV20-1 and TRBJ2-1; TRBD2 matches 8 bases. This CDR3 is built from 14 residues. Germline-derived CDR1 and CDR2 are DFQATT and SNEGSKA (reference sequence). The V segment lost 3 bases and the J segment 4 bases; nucleotides outside the gene matches: 5. The CDR3 is CSASLAGTYNEQFF. CDR3 DNA: TGCAGTGCTAGTTTAGCGGGAACGTACAATGAGCAGTTCTTC.

This clone was detected a few times. CDR3 DNA: TGTGCCAGCAGTGGTGGACAGGGGGTGACTGAGCAGTTCTTC. Translation: CASSGGQGVTEQFF. This chain connects TRBV6-4 to TRBJ2-1; TRBD1 matches at 10 bases. Germline CDR1 is MRHNA and CDR2 is SNTAGT. CDR3 length: 14 residues. V shed 4 bases and J 9 bases; nucleotides not matched to a gene: 6.

This clone occurred many times. The V call is TRBV27, the J call TRBJ1-1, with 7 positions matching TRBD1. This CDR3 is built from 15 residues. Germline CDR1 and CDR2: MNHEY and SMNVEV (reference sequence). Trimming at V came to 2 bases and at J to 5 bases, leaving 8 bases not matched to a gene. As DNA, the CDR3 is TGTGCCAGCAGTTTAGGAGCAGGGGGGTGGACTGAAGCTTTCTTT. Translating gives CASSLGAGGWTEAFF.

The gene calls are TRBV28 and TRBJ2-5; 8 bases are shared with TRBD1. Per the germline V gene, CDR1 is MDHEN and CDR2 is SYDVKM. CDR3 length: 16 residues. J gave up 5 bases and V 5 bases, and 13 bases lay outside the gene matches. CDR3: CASSDPQGAKWETQYF. The CDR3 DNA follows: TGTGCCAGCAGTGACCCTCAGGGGGCTAAGTGGGAGACCCAGTACTTC.

The V call is TRBV2, the J call TRBJ1-5, with TRBD1 as a possible D gene (5 bases). V lost 8 bases to trimming and J lost 4 bases, with 9 bases between them. Per the germline V gene, CDR1 is SNHLY and CDR2 is FYNNEI. The CDR3 is 12 amino acids. The CDR3 region has the DNA TGTGCCAGCCGCAGGGTTAATCAGCCCCAGCATTTT. Its translation is CASRRVNQPQHF.

By proportion, this clone is large. This chain links TRBV13 with TRBJ2-1, with TRBD1 matching over 7 bases. In germline, CDR1 is PRHDT, CDR2 FYEKMQ (reference sequence). Germline trimming cut 7 bases from V and 8 bases from J; bases unmatched to any gene: 11. The CDR3 consists of 14 residues. Written as DNA, the CDR3 is TGTGCCAGCAACATTCAGGGGGATCTCGATGAGCAGTTCTTC. It codes for CASNIQGDLDEQFF.

This rearrangement joins TRBV6-6 to TRBJ2-3, with TRBD1 matching 11 bases. The CDR3 extends over 16 amino acids. V gave up 5 bases and J gave up 2 bases; unmatched junction bases: 6. Looked up from germline, CDR1 is MNHNY and CDR2 is SVGAGI (reference sequence). Written as DNA, the CDR3 is TGTGCCAGCAGTCGACCGGGACAGGGGGACACAGATACGCAGTATTTT. Translating it yields CASSRPGQGDTDTQYF.